The source of this T cell receptor (beta chain) is a study of blood T cell repertoires in COVID-19. On the study more broadly: Researchers got acute and convalescent COVID-19 samples from the United States, Italy and Spain. Sample material is recorded as cDNA or gDNA derived from T cells, B-cell-depleted T cells, or PBMCs.

Original methodology: Cell counts per sample came from amplifying reference gene primers. Profiling relied on immunoSEQ multiplex PCR, and the TCRdb table lists in-frame clones only, not all of them. V, J and clone size were drawn from that table, and D and trimming were deduced from the DNA. Of 40,000 to 60,000 clones detected, 65% to 85% appear once; the ten largest clones hold about 4.2%. Per the germline V gene, CDR1 is SGHVS and CDR2 is FQNEAQ. Trimming removed 5 bases from V and 0 bases from J; junction bases left unmatched: 9. The CDR3 is 16 residues long. J is TRBJ2-5 and V is TRBV7-8, with 7 bases lining up with TRBD2. This receptor was identified in a man between 50 and 59 years old with active COVID-19. The sample taken for sequencing was peripheral blood. The CDR3 spells CASSPRGRGNQETQYF. CDR3 coding DNA: TGTGCCAGCAGCCCCCGAGGGCGGGGGAACCAAGAGACCCAGTACTTC.